This T cell receptor (beta chain) was sequenced for a study of response to subunit inactivated influenza vaccine. With respect to this clonotype: Its antigen is not known.

Study-wide findings and caveats: There was a suggestion from the authors that each seasonal influenza vaccination recruits few new T cells.

TCRdb ran MiXCR on the RT-PCR reads and lists one entry per CDR3 protein. The table records 280,000 or so distinct CDR3 sequences, about a fifth of them present only once. CDR3 length equals 13 residues. V lost 3 bases to trimming and J lost 7 bases, with 13 bases between them. Looked up from germline, CDR1 is SQVTM and CDR2 is ANQGSEA. The sequences come from PBMCs from blood, collected roughly 20 months after vaccination. The clonotype was recovered from a man aged 50-75 years who received an inactivated influenza vaccine. The gene calls are TRBV29-1 and TRBJ1-3; D perhaps matches TRBD1 (5 bases). CDR3 DNA sequence: TGCAGCGTTGAGACAGCGAAAGGGAACACCATATATTTT. Protein product: CSVETAKGNTIYF.